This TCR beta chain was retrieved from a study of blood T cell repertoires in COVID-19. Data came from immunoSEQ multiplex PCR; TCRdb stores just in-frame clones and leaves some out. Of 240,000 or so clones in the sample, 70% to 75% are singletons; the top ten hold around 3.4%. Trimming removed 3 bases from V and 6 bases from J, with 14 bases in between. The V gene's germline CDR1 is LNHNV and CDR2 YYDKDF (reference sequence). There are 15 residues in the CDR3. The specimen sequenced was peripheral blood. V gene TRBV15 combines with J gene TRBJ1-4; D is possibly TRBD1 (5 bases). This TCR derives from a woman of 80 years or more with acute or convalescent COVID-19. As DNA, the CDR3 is TGTGCCACCAGCAGGACAGCCGCGGCGGATGAAAAACTGTTTTTT. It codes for CATSRTAAADEKLFF.